The 11 T cell receptor beta chains in this list originate from one sample, sequenced in a study of regulatory T cells in long-lasting Graves disease. Both iRepertoire HTBI primers and Arm-PCR of CDR3 regions were used to build the TCR beta libraries. TCRdb recomputed calls from the multiplex PCR reads with MiXCR, one row per CDR3 protein. Counted here are 350,000 to 500,000 distinct CDR3 sequences, 11% to 15% occurring once; the ten biggest clones make up approximately 19%. Time point of the sample: newly diagnosed GD, antithyroid drugs for less than 3 months. Construction of the TCR library relied on RNA isolated from PBMCs. The same sample was also used in a study of T cells in Graves' hyperthyroidism and ophthalmopathy.

Here the sequenced sample was peripheral blood mononuclear cells (PBMCs), taken at new diagnosis, from a patient treated with antithyroid drugs. These receptors were collected from a woman in her fifties or sixties with Graves disease.

This clonotype has just a few counts. The genes are TRBV3-1 and TRBJ2-1; D is perhaps TRBD1 (5 bases). V was clipped by 4 bases and J by 6 bases, with 13 bases between them. CDR3 length: 14 amino acids. Germline values: CDR1 LGHDT, CDR2 YNNKEL (reference sequence). The CDR3 DNA reads TGTGCCAGCAGCCGCCAGGGTGGGTCCAATGAGCAGTTCTTC. Residues: CASSRQGGSNEQFF.

This clonotype was recorded many times. This chain links TRBV10-3 with TRBJ2-1; no clear D. Germline lookup yields CDR1 ENHRY and CDR2 SYGVKD. The V gene lost 4 bases and the J gene lost 5 bases, with 21 bases spanning the gap. The CDR3 has 17 residues. As DNA, the CDR3 is TGTGCCATCAGTGTACACGGCGGAGTACCTATCGACAATGAGCAGTTCTTC. Amino acid sequence: CAISVHGGVPIDNEQFF.

This clonotype was seen only a few times. The chain joins TRBV19 to TRBJ2-7; D gene unclear. V gave up 3 bases and J gave up 2 bases, with 14 bases separating them. This CDR3 is built from 15 residues. Germline V gene data show CDR1 as LNHDA and CDR2 as SQIVND (reference sequence). CDR3 protein: CASSILSGQAYEQYF. The CDR3 DNA reads TGTGCCAGTAGTATTTTATCCGGGCAGGCCTACGAGCAGTACTTC.

This clonotype was found many times. The V call is TRBV6-5, the J call TRBJ2-7; D is unclear. The CDR3 extends over 14 amino acids. Trimming removed 0 bases from V and 3 bases from J, with 9 bases in between. Germline V gene sequence: CDR1 MNHEY, CDR2 SVGAGI. The CDR3 protein is CASSYSAGIYEQYF. The DNA for the CDR3 is TGTGCCAGCAGTTACTCCGCAGGAATCTACGAGCAGTACTTC.

The chain recombines TRBV6-1 with TRBJ2-4; 13 nucleotides line up with TRBD2. With 6 bases clipped from V and 2 bases from J, the junction kept 13 bases outside the gene matches. CDR1 MNHNS and CDR2 SASEGT come from the germline V gene. The length of the CDR3 is 19 residues. CDR3 DNA sequence: TGTGCCAGCAGGCCCCTAGGACTAGCGGGAGTTGGGTCCAAAAACATTCAGTACTTC. As protein: CASRPLGLAGVGSKNIQYF.

This clonotype was counted at least ten times. The chain joins TRBV29-1 to TRBJ2-7; D unclear. The V end lost 7 bases, the J end lost 3 bases, and 7 bases lay between the germline ends. This CDR3 is built from 10 residues. The germline V gene encodes CDR1 SQVTM and CDR2 ANQGSEA. The CDR3 coding sequence is TGCAGCGCCCCGCACTACGAGCAGTACTTC. It codes for CSAPHYEQYF.

This clonotype occurred many times. The chain carries TRBV10-1 and TRBJ2-1; 11 bases agree with TRBD2. V was clipped by 6 bases and J by 4 bases; unmatched bases: 14. This CDR3 is built from 18 residues. In germline, CDR1 is WNHNN, CDR2 SYGVQD (reference sequence). Written as DNA, the CDR3 is TGCGCCAGCAGCCTGGGGCTAGCGGGAGGAAGGCTTTACAATGAGCAGTTCTTC. Amino acid sequence: CASSLGLAGGRLYNEQFF.

This clonotype was seen only a few times. The chain couples TRBV12-3 or TRBV12-4 to TRBJ2-3, with 7 bases lining up with TRBD2. The CDR3 totals 17 residues. Germline trimming cut 2 bases from V and 1 base from J; bases unmatched to any gene: 9. CDR3 nucleotide sequence: TGTGCCAGCAGTTTATTCCGGGAGGTCAGTGGCACAGATACGCAGTATTTT. This codes for CASSLFREVSGTDTQYF.

This chain connects TRBV4-1 to TRBJ2-7; perhaps TRBD1 as D (6 bases). V lost 0 bases and J 2 bases, leaving 14 bases between the germline ends. The CDR3 is made up of 16 amino acids. Germline V gene sequence: CDR1 MGHRA, CDR2 YSYEKL. This CDR3 is CASSQDHQGPAYEQYF. CDR3 nucleotide sequence: TGCGCCAGCAGCCAAGATCACCAGGGGCCAGCCTACGAGCAGTACTTC.

This clonotype was recorded many times. The J gene is TRBJ2-2, the V gene TRBV19; unclear D gene. The CDR3 runs to 15 residues. Germline lookup yields CDR1 LNHDA and CDR2 SQIVND (reference sequence). Between the trimmed V and J ends, which lost 1 base and 4 bases, there was a span of 10 bases. The CDR3 is CASSIAGVGTGELFF. In DNA, the CDR3 is TGTGCCAGTAGTATAGCCGGAGTTGGCACCGGGGAGCTGTTTTTT.

The V call is TRBV2, the J call TRBJ1-6, with no clear D. The CDR3 has 15 residues. The V and J ends lost 4 bases and 9 bases respectively, with 16 bases between them. Germline assignment: CDR1 SNHLY and CDR2 FYNNEI. The chain's CDR3 is CASSGRDRKGSPLHF. CDR3 coding DNA: TGTGCCAGCAGTGGACGAGATAGAAAGGGTTCACCCCTCCACTTT.